The 9 T cell receptor beta chains reported below all come from one sample, sequenced in a study of shared clonotypes between healthy human individuals. The assay was immunoSEQ multiplex PCR, and TCRdb's table has in-frame clones only and misses some. Of millions of clones detected, roughly 96% appear once; the ten largest clones hold roughly 0.13%. The sequencing sample was made of naive CD4+ T cells sorted from blood. This sample's subset: CD45RA+ positively selected. These receptors were obtained from a man aged 18 to 30 in good health.

This chain uses TRBV7-2 with TRBJ1-1; no reliable D call. Per the germline V gene, CDR1 is SGHTA and CDR2 is FQGNSA. CDR3 length: 11 amino acids. The V end was cut by 8 bases, the J end by 1 base, with 5 bases between. In DNA form, the CDR3 reads TGTGCCAGCCTCCAGAACACTGAAGCTTTCTTT. Translated, it gives CASLQNTEAFF.

This rearrangement joins TRBV14 to TRBJ2-1; D is ambiguous. CDR1 SGHDN and CDR2 FVKESK come from the germline V gene. Trimming shortened V by 4 bases and J by 15 bases, and 16 bases separated the two germline ends. The CDR3 runs to 12 residues. The CDR3 DNA reads TGTGCCAGCAGCCCAAGTTTTCTGAAGCCGTTCTTC. Translated: CASSPSFLKPFF. Combining the CDR3 with reference TRBV14 and TRBJ2-1 gives the whole variable domain EAGVTQFPSHSVIEKGQTVTLRCDPISGHDNLYWYRRVMGKEIKFLLHFVKESKQDESGMPNNRFLAERTGGTYSTLKVQPAELEDSGVYFCASSPSFLKPFFGPGTRLTVL.

In this sample, this clone turned up once. The rearrangement joins TRBV9 to TRBJ2-7; a possible D gene is TRBD1 (5 bases). V was trimmed by 0 bases and J by 3 bases, leaving 13 bases between them. The CDR3 runs 15 residues. Germline-derived CDR1 and CDR2 are SGDLS and YYNGEE. For the CDR3, the DNA is TGTGCCAGCAGCGTAGACGCCAAGGGGAACTACGAGCAGTACTTC. As protein: CASSVDAKGNYEQYF.

The J gene is TRBJ1-6, the V gene TRBV30; the D is unclear. With 0 bases removed from V and 10 bases from J, the gap between germline ends came to 16 bases. Germline V gene data show CDR1 as GTSNPN and CDR2 as SVGIG (reference sequence). The CDR3 loop spans 15 amino acids. The CDR3 DNA is TGTGCCTGGAGTGTACTGAGAGGGCGAACCTCACCCCTCCACTTT. It is translated as CAWSVLRGRTSPLHF.

The sample holds one count of this clone. J is TRBJ1-1 and V is TRBV2, with 8 positions matching TRBD1. CDR3 size: 13 residues. With 7 bases clipped from V and 7 bases from J, the junction kept 8 bases outside the gene matches. Germline loops: CDR1 SNHLY, CDR2 FYNNEI. Here the CDR3 reads CASIPDREGEAFF. The CDR3 nucleotides are TGTGCCAGCATCCCGGACAGGGAAGGTGAAGCTTTCTTT.

This chain joins TRBV30 and TRBJ2-4; D possibly corresponds to TRBD2 (6 bases). CDR1 GTSNPN and CDR2 SVGIG come from the germline V gene (reference sequence). The V end was cut by 8 bases, the J end by 4 bases, with 12 bases between. The CDR3 extends over 12 amino acids. The CDR3 reads CAVSGSKNIQYF. The CDR3 DNA reads TGTGCCGTCTCCGGGAGTAAAAACATTCAGTACTTC.

The chain joins TRBV5-6 to TRBJ2-7; 12 positions agree with TRBD2. With 2 bases clipped from V and 5 bases from J, the junction kept 8 bases outside the gene matches. This CDR3 is built from 16 residues. Germline V CDR1 and CDR2: SGHDT, YYEEEE. This chain's CDR3 is CASSLIRLAGAHEQYF. The CDR3 region has the DNA TGTGCCAGCAGCTTAATCCGACTAGCGGGAGCCCACGAGCAGTACTTC. Complete variable domain (other parts from reference TRBV5-6 and TRBJ2-7): DAGVTQSPTHLIKTRGQQVTLRCSPKSGHDTVSWYQQALGQGPQFIFQYYEEEERQRGNFPDRFSGHQFPNYSSELNVNALLLGDSALYLCASSLIRLAGAHEQYFGPGTRLTVT.

The V gene is TRBV5-1, the J gene TRBJ2-4, with D possibly matching TRBD2 (6 bases). CDR3 length: 12 amino acids. The V end was cut by 4 bases, the J end by 16 bases, with 18 bases between. Germline CDR1 and CDR2: SGHRS and YFSETQ. CDR3 amino acids: CASSPDRVTSYF. The CDR3 DNA is TGCGCCAGCAGCCCCGATCGCGTGACTAGTTACTTC.

The rearrangement joins TRBV5-4 to TRBJ1-1; TRBD1 aligns across 7 bases. The CDR3 totals 15 residues. V shed 0 bases, J shed 1 base, and the junction held 3 bases outside the gene matches. The germline V gene has CDR1 SGHNT and CDR2 YYREEE (reference sequence). The CDR3, as DNA: TGTGCCAGCAGCTTGGACAGGGGTTGGAACACTGAAGCTTTCTTT. It yields the protein CASSLDRGWNTEAFF.